This T cell receptor (beta chain) came from a study of cytomegalovirus exposure and HLA in healthy donors. Study conclusions and caveats: For most TCR beta V segments, an earlier analysis put the productive rate at about 87% or about 30% of the time.

It was with 60 Vbeta and 13 Jbeta primers that the PCR ran. Clones were sequenced by immunoSEQ multiplex PCR, and TCRdb holds only the in-frame ones, with some missing. The sample has 75,000 to 100,000 clones; about 77% are singletons. The CDR3 covers 18 residues. Germline-derived CDR1 and CDR2 are SNHLY and FYNNEI. V was pared by 6 bases and J by 2 bases, with 15 bases of the junction left unmatched. This clone came up a few times. Its antigen is unknown. The sequence came from a man aged 40-49 years in good health and CMV-seronegative. Material for sequencing was PBMCs. The chain employs TRBV2 and TRBJ1-4, with TRBD1 identical over 7 bases. CDR3 coding DNA: TGTGCCAGCAGCCCGAGGCGACAGGGATCTTTGACTAATGAAAAACTGTTTTTT. Protein: CASSPRRQGSLTNEKLFF.